The present T cell receptor (beta chain) was sequenced within a study of blood T cell repertoires in COVID-19 (dated by TCRdb to 2019 to 2021). About the study as a whole: Collaborator samples came from the United States, Italy and Spain and covered acute and convalescent phases of COVID-19. The sample metadata nearly always contained a de-identified subject ID, COVID-19 status, age in years and sex. The repertoires were made available in a free public database intended to serve as a resource for research on the immune response to SARS-CoV-2. HLA class I and class II types, where available, came from metadata supplied by the sample provider rather than from assay-based typing. Subjects who had been exposed to COVID-19, were actively infected with it, or had recovered from it provided the deeply sampled blood TCRbeta repertoires that made up the dataset. Samples came from the ongoing ImmuneRACE study (first 160 participants) plus 1,254 subjects from 6 global collaborators. The prospective study material was composed of cDNA or gDNA derived from T cells, B-cell-depleted T cells, or PBMCs.

Participants in the prospective study were aged 18 to 89 years, lived in approximately 26 United States geographic areas, and enrolled through a virtual design. Cohort assignment in the prospective study relied on participant-reported clinical history from a screening survey and a study questionnaire. Mobile phlebotomists in the prospective study collected whole blood, serum and a nasopharyngeal or oropharyngeal swab from every participant. Prospective study participants could optionally give additional blood draws and questionnaires over a roughly 2-month period. Before DNA extraction, prospective study blood samples were shipped either frozen or at room temperature. What the research found in general, with its limitations: How much clinical and demographic metadata was included differed by source and by participant, and the metadata was provided uncurated.

V is cut by 7 bases and J by 4 bases, and the space between the germline ends is 13 bases. The germline V gene supplies CDR1 SNHLY and CDR2 FYNNEI. Taken from cysteine to phenylalanine, the CDR3 has 13 residues. Kept here is only the CDR3 DNA, which spans 39 bases and is read in frame from base 1. TCRbeta CDR3 regions were amplified from genomic DNA by means of the immunoSEQ Assay, a bias-controlled multiplex PCR. Per the source publication's procedure: Within the assay, amplification of reference gene primers was used to estimate how many nucleated cells each sample contained. To quantify the absolute abundance of each unique TCRbeta CDR3 rearrangement, sequence reads were collapsed and filtered. For each sample, productive Simpson clonality was calculated by taking the square root of Simpson's diversity index across productive rearrangements. The source is immuneACCESS, and TCRdb retained only in-frame sequences with V and J called. Part of the clones is not carried over; for the studies checked, unresolved V genes explain less than half of this, and the remainder is unexplained. D and trimming come from the DNA, and the V and J calls and clone size come from that table. Recorded for this sample are 150,000 to 200,000 clones; 76% of them occurred a single time. Clones ranked in the top ten supply approximately 16% of the sample.

Concerning this clone itself: No cognate antigen has been identified for it. Qualities for individual bases were not recorded, and no much larger clone is one base off.

The sequence was obtained from a woman aged 45-60 years with acute COVID-19. The sequenced sample was PBMCs or T cells enriched from blood (not recorded which). In this chain, TRBV2 is recombined with TRBJ1-2; the D gene is unclear. The CDR3 in this case is CASNREYSYGYTF. The nucleotide sequence reads TGTGCCAGCAACCGGGAATACAGCTATGGCTACACCTTC. The variable domain in full, with residues beyond the CDR3 obtained from the reference TRBV2 and TRBJ1-2 genes, is EPEVTQTPSHQVTQMGQEVILRCVPISNHLYFYWYRQILGQKVEFLVSFYNNEISEKSEIFDDQFSVERPDGSNFTLKIRSTKLEDSAMYFCASNREYSYGYTFGSGTRLTVV.